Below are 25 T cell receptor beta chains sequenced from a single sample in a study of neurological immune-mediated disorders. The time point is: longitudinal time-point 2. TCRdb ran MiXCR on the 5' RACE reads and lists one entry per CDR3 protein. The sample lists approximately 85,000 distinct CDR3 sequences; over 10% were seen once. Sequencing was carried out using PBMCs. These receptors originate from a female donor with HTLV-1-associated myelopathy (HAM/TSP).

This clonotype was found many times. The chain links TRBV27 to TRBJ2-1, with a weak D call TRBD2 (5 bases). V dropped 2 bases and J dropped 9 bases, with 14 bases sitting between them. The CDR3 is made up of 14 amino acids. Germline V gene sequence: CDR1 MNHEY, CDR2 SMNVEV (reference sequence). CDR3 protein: CASSLLWPGGEQFF. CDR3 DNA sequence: TGTGCCAGCAGTTTACTGTGGCCAGGAGGTGAGCAGTTCTTC.

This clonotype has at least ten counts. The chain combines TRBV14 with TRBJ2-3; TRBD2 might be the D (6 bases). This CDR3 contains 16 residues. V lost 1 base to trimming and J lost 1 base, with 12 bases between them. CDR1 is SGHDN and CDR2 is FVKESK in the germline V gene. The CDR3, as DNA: TGTGCCAGCAGCCAAGGGAGGACTACCCGCACAGATACGCAGTATTTT. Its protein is CASSQGRTTRTDTQYF.

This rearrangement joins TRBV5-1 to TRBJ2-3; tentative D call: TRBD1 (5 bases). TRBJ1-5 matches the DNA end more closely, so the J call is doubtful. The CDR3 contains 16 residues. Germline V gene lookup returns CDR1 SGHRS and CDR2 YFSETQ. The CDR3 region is CASSLARGGTTDTQHF. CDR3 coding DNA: TGCGCCAGCAGCTTAGCTAGGGGAGGAACTACAGATACGCAGCATTTT.

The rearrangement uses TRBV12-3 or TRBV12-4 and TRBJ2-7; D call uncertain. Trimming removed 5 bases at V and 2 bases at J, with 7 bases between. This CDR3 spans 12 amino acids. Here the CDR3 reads CASSPQTYEQYF. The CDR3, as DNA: TGTGCCAGCAGTCCTCAGACCTACGAGCAGTACTTC.

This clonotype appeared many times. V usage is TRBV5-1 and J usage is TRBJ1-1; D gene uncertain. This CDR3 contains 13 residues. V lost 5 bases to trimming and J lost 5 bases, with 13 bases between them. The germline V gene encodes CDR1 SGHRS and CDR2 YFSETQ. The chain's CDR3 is CASRESDLTEAFF. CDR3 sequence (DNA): TGCGCCAGCAGGGAATCGGACTTAACTGAAGCTTTCTTT.

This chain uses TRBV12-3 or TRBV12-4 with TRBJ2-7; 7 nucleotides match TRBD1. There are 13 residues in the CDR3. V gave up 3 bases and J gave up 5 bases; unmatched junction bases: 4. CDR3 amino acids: CASSLGTVNEQYF. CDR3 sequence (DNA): TGTGCCAGCAGTTTGGGGACAGTTAACGAGCAGTACTTC.

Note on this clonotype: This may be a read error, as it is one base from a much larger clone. The CDR3 DNA sequence: TGTGTCGGTTCACACCTCCACTTT. The encoded protein is CVGSHLHF. The chain carries TRBV6-4 and TRBJ1-6; D not resolved. Germline V gene data show CDR1 as MRHNA and CDR2 as SNTAGT. The length of the CDR3 is 8 residues.

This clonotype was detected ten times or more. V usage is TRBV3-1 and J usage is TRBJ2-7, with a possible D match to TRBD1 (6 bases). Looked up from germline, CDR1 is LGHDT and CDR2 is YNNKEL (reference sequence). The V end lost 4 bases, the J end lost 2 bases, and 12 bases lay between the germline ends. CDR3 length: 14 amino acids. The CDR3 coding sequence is TGTGCCAGCAGCCGCAACAGGGCCGCCTACGAGCAGTACTTC. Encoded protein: CASSRNRAAYEQYF.

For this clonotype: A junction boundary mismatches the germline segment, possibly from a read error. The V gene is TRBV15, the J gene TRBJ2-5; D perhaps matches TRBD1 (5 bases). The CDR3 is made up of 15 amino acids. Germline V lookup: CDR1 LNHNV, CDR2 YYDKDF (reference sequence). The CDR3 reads CATSRDAGMRETQYF. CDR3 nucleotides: TGTGCTACCAGCAGAGATGCAGGGATGCGAGAGACCCAGTACTTC.

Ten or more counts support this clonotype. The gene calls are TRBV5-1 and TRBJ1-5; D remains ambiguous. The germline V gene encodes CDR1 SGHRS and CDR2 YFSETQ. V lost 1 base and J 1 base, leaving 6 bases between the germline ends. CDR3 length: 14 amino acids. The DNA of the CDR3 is TGCGCCAGCAGCTTGTCGGGGAGCAATCAGCCCCAGCATTTT. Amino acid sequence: CASSLSGSNQPQHF. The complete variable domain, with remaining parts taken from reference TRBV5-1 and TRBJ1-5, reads KAGVTQTPRYLIKTRGQQVTLSCSPISGHRSVSWYQQTPGQGLQFLFEYFSETQRNKGNFPGRFSGRQFSNSRSEMNVSTLELGDSALYLCASSLSGSNQPQHFGDGTRLSIL.

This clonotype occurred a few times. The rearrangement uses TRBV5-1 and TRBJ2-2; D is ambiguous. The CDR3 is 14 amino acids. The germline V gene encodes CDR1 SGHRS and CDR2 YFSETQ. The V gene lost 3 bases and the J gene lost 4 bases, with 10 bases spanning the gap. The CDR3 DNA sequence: TGCGCCAGCAGCTCACCGGGTGGCACCGGGGAGCTGTTTTTT. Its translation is CASSSPGGTGELFF.

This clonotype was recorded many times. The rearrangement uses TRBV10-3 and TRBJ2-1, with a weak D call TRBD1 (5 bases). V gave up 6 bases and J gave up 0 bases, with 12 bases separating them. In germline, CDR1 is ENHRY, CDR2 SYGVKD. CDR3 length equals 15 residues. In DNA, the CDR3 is TGTGCCATCAGAACTACAGGCAGCTCCTACAATGAGCAGTTCTTC. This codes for CAIRTTGSSYNEQFF.

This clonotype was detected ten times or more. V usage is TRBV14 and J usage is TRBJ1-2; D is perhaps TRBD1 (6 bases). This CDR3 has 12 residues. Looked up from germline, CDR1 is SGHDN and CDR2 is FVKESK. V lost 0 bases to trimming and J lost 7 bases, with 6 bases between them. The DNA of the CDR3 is TGTGCCAGCAGCCAAGAACAGGGTGGCTACACCTTC. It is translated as CASSQEQGGYTF.

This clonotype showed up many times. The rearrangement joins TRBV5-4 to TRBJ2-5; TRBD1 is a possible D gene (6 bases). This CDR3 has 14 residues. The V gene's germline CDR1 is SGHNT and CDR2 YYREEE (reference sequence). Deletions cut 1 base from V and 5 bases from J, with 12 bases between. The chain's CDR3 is CASSLKGDGETQYF. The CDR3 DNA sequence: TGTGCCAGCAGCTTGAAGGGGGACGGGGAGACCCAGTACTTC.

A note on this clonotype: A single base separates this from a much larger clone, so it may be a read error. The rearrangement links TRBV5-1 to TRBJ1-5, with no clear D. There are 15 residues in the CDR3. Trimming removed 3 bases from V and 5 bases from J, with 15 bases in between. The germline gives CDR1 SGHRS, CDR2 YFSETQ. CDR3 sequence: CASSSEAGSYQPQHF. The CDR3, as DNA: TGCGCCAGCAGCTCGGAGGCGGGGTCGTATCAGCCCCAGCATTTT. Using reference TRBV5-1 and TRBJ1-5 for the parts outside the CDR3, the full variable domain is KAGVTQTPRYLIKTRGQQVTLSCSPISGHRSVSWYQQTPGQGLQFLFEYFSETQRNKGNFPGRFSGRQFSNSRSEMNVSTLELGDSALYLCASSSEAGSYQPQHFGDGTRLSIL.

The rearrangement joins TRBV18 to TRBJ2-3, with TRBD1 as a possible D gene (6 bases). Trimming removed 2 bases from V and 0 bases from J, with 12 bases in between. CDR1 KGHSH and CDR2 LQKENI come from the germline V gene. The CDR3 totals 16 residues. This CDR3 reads CASSPGTGPSTDTQYF. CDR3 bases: TGTGCCAGCTCACCAGGCACAGGGCCAAGCACAGATACGCAGTATTTT. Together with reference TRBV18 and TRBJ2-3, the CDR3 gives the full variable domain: NAGVMQNPRHLVRRRGQEARLRCSPMKGHSHVYWYRQLPEEGLKFMVYLQKENIIDESGMPKERFSAEFPKEGPSILRIQQVVRGDSAAYFCASSPGTGPSTDTQYFGPGTRLTVL.

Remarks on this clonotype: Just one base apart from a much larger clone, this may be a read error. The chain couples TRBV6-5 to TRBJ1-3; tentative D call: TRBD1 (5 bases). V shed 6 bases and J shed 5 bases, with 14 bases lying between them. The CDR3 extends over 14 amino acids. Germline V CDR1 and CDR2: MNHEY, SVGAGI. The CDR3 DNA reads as TGTGCCAGCAGAGGGGTCAGGGCACGAAACACCATATATTTT. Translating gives CASRGVRARNTIYF.

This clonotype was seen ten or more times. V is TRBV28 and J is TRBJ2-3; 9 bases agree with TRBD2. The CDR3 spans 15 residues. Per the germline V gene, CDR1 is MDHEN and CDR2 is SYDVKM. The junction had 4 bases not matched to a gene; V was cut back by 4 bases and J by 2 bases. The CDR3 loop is CASSWSGGPTDTQYF. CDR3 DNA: TGTGCCAGCAGTTGGAGCGGGGGGCCCACAGATACGCAGTATTTT.

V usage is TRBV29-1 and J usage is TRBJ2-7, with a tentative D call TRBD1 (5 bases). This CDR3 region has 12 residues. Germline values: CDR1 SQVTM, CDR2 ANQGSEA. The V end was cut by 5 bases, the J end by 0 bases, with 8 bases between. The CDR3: CSVRQSSYEQYF. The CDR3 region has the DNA TGCAGCGTTCGACAGAGCTCCTACGAGCAGTACTTC.

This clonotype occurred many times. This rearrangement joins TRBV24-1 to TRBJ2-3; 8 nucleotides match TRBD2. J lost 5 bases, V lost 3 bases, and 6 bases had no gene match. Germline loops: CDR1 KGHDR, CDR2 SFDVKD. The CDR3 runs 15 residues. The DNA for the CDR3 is TGTGCCACCAGTGATAGGGGGACTAGTGGAGATACGCAGTATTTT. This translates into CATSDRGTSGDTQYF.

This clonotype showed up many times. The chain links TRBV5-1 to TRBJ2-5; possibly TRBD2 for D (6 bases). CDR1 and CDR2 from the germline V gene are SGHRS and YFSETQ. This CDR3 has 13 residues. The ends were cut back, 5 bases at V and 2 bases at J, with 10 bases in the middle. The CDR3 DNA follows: TGCGCCAGCAGTGGCGGGAAGCAAGAGACCCAGTACTTC. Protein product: CASSGGKQETQYF.

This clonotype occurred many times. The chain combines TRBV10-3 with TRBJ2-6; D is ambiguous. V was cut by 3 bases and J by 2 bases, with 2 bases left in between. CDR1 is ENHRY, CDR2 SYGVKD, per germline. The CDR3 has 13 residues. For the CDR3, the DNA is TGTGCCATCAGTGAACCTGGGGCCAACGTCCTGACTTTC. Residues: CAISEPGANVLTF.

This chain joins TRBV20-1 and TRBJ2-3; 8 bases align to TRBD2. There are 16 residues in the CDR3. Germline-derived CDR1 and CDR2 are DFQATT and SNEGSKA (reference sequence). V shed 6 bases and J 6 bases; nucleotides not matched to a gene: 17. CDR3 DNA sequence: TGCAGTGCAGATGGGGGGTCGGGGGGGAAGACCGATACGCAGTATTTT. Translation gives CSADGGSGGKTDTQYF.

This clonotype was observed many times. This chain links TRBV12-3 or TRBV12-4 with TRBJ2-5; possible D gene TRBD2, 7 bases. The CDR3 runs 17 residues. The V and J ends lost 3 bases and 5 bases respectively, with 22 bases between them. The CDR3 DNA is TGTGCCAGCAGTTTCGGGGGGCCCCACCCAAATCTGGAGACCCAGTACTTC. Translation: CASSFGGPHPNLETQYF.

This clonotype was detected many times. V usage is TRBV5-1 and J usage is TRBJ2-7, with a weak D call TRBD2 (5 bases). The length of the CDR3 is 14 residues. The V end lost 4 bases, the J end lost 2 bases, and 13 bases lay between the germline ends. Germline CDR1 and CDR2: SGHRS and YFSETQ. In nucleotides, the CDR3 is TGCGCCAGCAGCACCCTCGAGGGCACCTACGAGCAGTACTTC. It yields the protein CASSTLEGTYEQYF.